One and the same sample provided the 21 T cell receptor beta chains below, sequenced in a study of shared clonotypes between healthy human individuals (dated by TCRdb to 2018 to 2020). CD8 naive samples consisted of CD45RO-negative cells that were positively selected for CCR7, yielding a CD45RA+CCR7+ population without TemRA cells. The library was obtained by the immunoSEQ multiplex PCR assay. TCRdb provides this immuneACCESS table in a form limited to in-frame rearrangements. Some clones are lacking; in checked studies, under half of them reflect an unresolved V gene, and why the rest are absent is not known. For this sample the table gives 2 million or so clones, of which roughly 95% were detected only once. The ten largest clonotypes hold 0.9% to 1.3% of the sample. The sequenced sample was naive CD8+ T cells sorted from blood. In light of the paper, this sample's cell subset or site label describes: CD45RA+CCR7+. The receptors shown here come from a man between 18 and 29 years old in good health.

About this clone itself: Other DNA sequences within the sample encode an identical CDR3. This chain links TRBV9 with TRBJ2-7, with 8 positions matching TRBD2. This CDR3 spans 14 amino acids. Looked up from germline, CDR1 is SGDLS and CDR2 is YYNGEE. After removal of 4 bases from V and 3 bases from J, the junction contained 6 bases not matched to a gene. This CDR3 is CASSPGLAGYEQYF. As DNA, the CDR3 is TGTGCCAGCAGCCCTGGACTAGCCGGCTACGAGCAGTACTTC.

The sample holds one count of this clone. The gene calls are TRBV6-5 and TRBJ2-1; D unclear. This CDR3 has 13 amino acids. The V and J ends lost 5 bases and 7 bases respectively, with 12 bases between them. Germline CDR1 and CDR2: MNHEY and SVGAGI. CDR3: CASSQSAFNEQFF. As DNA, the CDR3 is TGTGCCAGCAGTCAATCCGCGTTTAATGAGCAGTTCTTC.

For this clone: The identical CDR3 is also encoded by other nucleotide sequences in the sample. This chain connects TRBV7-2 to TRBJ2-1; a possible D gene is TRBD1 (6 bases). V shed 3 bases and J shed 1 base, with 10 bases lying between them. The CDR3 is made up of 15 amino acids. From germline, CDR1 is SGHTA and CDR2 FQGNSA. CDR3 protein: CASSLTGGSYNEQFF. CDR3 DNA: TGTGCCAGCAGCTTGACAGGCGGGTCCTACAATGAGCAGTTCTTC.

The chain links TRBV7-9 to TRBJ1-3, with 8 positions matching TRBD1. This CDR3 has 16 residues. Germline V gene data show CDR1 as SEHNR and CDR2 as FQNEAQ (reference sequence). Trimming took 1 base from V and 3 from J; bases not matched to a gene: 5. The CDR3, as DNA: TGTGCCAGCAGCTTAGTAGGACAGGGTCTTGGAAACACCATATATTTT. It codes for CASSLVGQGLGNTIYF.

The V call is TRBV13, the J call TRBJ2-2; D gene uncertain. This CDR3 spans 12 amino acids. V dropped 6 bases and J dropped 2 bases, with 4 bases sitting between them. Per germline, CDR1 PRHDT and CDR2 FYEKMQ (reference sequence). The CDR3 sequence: CASSINTGELFF. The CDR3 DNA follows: TGTGCCAGCAGTATCAACACCGGGGAGCTGTTTTTT.

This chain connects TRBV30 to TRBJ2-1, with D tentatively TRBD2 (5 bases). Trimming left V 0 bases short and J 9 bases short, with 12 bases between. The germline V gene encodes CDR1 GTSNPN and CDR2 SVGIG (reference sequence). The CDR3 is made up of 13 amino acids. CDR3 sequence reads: CAWSVLSGSEQFF. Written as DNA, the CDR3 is TGTGCCTGGAGTGTACTCAGCGGCAGTGAGCAGTTCTTC.

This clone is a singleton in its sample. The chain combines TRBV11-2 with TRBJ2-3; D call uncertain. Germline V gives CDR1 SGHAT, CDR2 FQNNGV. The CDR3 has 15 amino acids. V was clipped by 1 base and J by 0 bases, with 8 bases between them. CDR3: CASSLVAISTDTQYF. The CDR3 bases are TGTGCCAGCAGCTTAGTTGCCATTAGCACAGATACGCAGTATTTT. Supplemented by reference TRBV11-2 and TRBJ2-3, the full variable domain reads EAGVAQSPRYKIIEKRQSVAFWCNPISGHATLYWYQQILGQGPKLLIQFQNNGVVDDSQLPKDRFSAERLKGVDSTLKIQPAKLEDSAVYLCASSLVAISTDTQYFGPGTRLTVL.

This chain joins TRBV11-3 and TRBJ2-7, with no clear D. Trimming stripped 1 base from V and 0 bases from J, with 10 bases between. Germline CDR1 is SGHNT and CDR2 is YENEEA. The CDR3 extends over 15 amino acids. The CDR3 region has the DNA TGTGCCAGCAGCTTAGGTTCGGAGCCCTCCTACGAGCAGTACTTC. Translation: CASSLGSEPSYEQYF.

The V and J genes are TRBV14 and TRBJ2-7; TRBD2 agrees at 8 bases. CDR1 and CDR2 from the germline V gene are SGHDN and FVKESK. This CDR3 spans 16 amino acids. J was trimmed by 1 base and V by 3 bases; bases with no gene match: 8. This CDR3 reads CASSQGFAGGSYEQYF. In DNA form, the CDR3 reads TGTGCCAGCAGCCAGGGGTTTGCGGGGGGTTCCTACGAGCAGTACTTC.

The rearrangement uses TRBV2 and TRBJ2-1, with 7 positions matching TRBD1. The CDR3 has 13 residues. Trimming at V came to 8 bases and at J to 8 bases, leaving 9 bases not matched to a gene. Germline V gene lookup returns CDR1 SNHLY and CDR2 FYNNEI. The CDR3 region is CASLGVGGYEQFF. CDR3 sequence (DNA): TGTGCCAGCCTTGGTGTAGGGGGCTATGAGCAGTTCTTC.

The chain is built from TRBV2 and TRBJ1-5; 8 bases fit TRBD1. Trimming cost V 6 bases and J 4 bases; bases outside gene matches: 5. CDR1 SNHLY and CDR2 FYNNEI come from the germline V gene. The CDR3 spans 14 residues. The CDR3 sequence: CASRYGTGNQPQHF. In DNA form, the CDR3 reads TGTGCCAGCAGATACGGGACAGGAAATCAGCCCCAGCATTTT.

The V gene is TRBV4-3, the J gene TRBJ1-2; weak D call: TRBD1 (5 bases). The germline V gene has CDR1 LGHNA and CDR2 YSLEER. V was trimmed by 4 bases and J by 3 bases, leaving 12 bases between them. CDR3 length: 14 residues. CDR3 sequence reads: CASSRQSKDYGYTF. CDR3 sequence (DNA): TGCGCCAGCAGCCGACAGAGTAAGGACTATGGCTACACCTTC.

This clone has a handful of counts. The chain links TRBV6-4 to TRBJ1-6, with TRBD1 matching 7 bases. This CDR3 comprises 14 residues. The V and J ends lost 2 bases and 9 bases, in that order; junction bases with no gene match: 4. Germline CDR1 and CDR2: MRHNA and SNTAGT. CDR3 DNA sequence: TGTGCCAGCAGTGACCGGGCAGGGGGTTCACCCCTCCACTTT. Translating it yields CASSDRAGGSPLHF.

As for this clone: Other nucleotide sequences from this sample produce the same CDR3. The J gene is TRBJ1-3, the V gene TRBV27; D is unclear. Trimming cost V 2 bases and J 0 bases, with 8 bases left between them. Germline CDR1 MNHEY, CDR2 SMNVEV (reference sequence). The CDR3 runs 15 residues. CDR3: CASSLLGSSGNTIYF. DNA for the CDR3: TGTGCCAGCAGTTTACTGGGAAGCTCTGGAAACACCATATATTTT.

The DNA for the CDR3 is TGTGCCAGCAGTTACACGATGGATGAGCAGTTCTTC. Translating gives CASSYTMDEQFF. The V and J genes are TRBV6-6 and TRBJ2-1; D is unclear. CDR3 size: 12 residues. Trimming removed 2 bases from V and 8 bases from J, with 7 bases in between. The V gene's germline CDR1 is MNHNY and CDR2 SVGAGI (reference sequence).

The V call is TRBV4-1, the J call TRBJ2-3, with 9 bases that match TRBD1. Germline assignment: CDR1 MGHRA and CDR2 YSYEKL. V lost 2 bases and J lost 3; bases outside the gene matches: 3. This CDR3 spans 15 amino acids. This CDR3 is CASSQPGQGTDTQYF. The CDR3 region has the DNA TGCGCCAGCAGCCAACCGGGACAGGGAACAGATACGCAGTATTTT.

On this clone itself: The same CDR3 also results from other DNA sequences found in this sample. The CDR3 DNA reads as TGTGCCAGCAGTTTATCGAGCGGGACCGTTACCTACGAGCAGTACTTC. The encoded protein is CASSLSSGTVTYEQYF. This chain uses TRBV27 with TRBJ2-7; 7 bases fit TRBD2. Germline trimming cut 0 bases from V and 2 bases from J; bases unmatched to any gene: 7. Germline V gene data show CDR1 as MNHEY and CDR2 as SMNVEV (reference sequence). The length of the CDR3 is 16 residues.

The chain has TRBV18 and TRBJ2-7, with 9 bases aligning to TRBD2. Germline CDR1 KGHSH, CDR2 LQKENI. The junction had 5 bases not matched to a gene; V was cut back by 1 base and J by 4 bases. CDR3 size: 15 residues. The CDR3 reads CASSPRREGLYEQYF. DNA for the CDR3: TGTGCCAGCTCACCACGGCGGGAGGGCCTTTACGAGCAGTACTTC.

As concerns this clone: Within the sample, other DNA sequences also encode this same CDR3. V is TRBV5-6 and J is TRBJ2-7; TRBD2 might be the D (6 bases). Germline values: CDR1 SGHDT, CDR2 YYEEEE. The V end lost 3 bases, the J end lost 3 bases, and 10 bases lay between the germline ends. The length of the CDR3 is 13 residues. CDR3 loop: CASSSWGGYEQYF. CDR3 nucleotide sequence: TGTGCCAGCAGCTCCTGGGGAGGCTACGAGCAGTACTTC.

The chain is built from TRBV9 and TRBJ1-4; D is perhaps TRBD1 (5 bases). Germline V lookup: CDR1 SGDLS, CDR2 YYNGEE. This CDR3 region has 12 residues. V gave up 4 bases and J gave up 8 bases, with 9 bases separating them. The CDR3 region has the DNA TGTGCCAGCAGCTCATGGGGGGAAAAACTGTTTTTT. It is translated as CASSSWGEKLFF.

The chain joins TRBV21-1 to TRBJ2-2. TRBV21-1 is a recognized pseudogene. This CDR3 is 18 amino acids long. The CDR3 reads CASSKPDPRSRNTGELFF. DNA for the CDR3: TGTGCCAGCAGCAAACCTGACCCACGGTCACGAAACACCGGGGAGCTGTTTTTT.